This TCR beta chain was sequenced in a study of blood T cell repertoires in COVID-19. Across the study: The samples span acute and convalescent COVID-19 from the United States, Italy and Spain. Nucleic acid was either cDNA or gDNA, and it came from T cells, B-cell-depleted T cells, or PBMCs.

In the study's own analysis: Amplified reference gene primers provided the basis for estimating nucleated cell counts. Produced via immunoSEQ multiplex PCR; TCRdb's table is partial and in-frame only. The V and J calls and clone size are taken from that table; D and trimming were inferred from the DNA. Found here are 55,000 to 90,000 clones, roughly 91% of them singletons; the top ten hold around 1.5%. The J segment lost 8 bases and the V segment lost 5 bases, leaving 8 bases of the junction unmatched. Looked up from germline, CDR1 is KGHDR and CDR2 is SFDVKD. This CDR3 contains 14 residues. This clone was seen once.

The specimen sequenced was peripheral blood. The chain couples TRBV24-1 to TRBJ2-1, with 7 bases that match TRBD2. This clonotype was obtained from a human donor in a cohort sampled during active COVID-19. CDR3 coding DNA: TGTGCCACCAGTGTGGCGGGAGTAGTAGATGAGCAGTTCTTC. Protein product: CATSVAGVVDEQFF.